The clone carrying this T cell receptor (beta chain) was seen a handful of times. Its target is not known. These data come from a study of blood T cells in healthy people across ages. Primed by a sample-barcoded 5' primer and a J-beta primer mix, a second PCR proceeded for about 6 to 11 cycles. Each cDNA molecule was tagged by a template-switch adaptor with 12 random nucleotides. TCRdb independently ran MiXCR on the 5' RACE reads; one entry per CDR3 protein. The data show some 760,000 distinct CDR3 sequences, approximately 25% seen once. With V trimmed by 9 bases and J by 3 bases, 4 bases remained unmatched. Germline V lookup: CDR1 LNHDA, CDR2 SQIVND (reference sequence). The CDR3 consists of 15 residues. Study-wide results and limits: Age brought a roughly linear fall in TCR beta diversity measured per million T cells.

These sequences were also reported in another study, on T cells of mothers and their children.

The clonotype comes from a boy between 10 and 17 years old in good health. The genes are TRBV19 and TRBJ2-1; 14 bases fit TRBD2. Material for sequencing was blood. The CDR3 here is CASRLAGGVYNEQFF. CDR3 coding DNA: TGTGCCAGCAGACTAGCGGGAGGGGTCTACAATGAGCAGTTCTTC.